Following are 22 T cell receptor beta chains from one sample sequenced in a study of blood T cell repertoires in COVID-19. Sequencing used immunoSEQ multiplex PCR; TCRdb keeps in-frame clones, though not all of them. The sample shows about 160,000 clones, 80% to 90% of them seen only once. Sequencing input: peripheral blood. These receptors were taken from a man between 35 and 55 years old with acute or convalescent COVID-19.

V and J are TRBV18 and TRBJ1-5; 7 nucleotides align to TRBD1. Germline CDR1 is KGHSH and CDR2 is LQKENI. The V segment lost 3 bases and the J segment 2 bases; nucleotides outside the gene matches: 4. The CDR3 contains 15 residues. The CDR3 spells CASSPRQGGNQPQHF. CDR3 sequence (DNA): TGTGCCAGCTCACCTCGACAGGGCGGCAATCAGCCCCAGCATTTT. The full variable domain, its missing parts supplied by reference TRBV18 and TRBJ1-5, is NAGVMQNPRHLVRRRGQEARLRCSPMKGHSHVYWYRQLPEEGLKFMVYLQKENIIDESGMPKERFSAEFPKEGPSILRIQQVVRGDSAAYFCASSPRQGGNQPQHFGDGTRLSIL.

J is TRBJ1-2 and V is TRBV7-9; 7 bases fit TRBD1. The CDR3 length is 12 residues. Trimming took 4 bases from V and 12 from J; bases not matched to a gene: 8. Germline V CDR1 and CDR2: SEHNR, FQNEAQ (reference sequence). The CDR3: CASSWYQGDDTF. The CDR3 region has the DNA TGTGCCAGCAGCTGGTACCAGGGGGACGACACCTTC.

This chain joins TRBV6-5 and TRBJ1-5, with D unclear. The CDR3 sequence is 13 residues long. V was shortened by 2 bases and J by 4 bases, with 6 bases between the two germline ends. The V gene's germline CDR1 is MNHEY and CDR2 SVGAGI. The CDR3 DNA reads TGTGCCAGCAGTTACAGCGTGAATCAGCCCCAGCATTTT. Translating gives CASSYSVNQPQHF.

CDR3 DNA sequence: TGTGCCAGCAGCTTGGGTGGACCGACAGGGGGAAGTGGCTACACCTTC. Translated, it gives CASSLGGPTGGSGYTF. This chain uses TRBV5-4 with TRBJ1-2, with 9 bases identical to TRBD1. CDR1 is SGHNT, CDR2 YYREEE, per germline (reference sequence). This CDR3 has 16 residues. V lost 0 bases, J lost 7 bases, and 10 bases stayed unmatched.

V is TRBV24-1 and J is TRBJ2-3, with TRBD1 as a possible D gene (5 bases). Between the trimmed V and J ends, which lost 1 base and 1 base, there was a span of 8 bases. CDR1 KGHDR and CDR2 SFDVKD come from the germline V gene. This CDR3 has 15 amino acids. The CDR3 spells CATSDFGQGTDTQYF. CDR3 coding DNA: TGTGCCACCAGTGATTTCGGACAAGGCACAGATACGCAGTATTTT.

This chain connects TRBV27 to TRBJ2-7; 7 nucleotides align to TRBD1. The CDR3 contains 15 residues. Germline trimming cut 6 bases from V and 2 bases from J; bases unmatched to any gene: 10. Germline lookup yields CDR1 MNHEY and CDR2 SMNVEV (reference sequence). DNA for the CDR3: TGTGCCAGCAGGTCCCCCTCGACAGGGACCTACGAGCAGTACTTC. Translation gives CASRSPSTGTYEQYF.

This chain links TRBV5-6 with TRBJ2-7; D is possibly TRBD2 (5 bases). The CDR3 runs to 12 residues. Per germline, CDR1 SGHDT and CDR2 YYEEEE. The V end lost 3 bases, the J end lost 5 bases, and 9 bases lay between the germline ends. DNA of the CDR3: TGTGCCAGCAGCTCCGTAGCGAACGAGCAGTACTTC. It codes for CASSSVANEQYF.

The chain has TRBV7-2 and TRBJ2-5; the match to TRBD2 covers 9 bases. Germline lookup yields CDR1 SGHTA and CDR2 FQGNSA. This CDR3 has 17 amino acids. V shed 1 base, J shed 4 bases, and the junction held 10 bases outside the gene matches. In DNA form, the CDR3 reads TGTGCCAGCAGCTTAGGAGGTACGGGACTAGCTAGAGAGACCCAGTACTTC. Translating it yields CASSLGGTGLARETQYF. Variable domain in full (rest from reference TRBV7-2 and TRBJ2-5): GAGVSQSPSNKVTEKGKDVELRCDPISGHTALYWYRQSLGQGLEFLIYFQGNSAPDKSGLPSDRFSAERTGGSVSTLTIQRTQQEDSAVYLCASSLGGTGLARETQYFGPGTRLLVL.

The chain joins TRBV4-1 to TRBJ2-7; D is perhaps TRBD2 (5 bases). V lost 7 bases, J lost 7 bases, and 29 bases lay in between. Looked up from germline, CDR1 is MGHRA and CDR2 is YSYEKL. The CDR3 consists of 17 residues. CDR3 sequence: CASNDLAREPQRKEQYF. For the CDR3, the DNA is TGCGCCAGCAACGATCTAGCCCGGGAACCACAAAGGAAGGAGCAGTACTTC.

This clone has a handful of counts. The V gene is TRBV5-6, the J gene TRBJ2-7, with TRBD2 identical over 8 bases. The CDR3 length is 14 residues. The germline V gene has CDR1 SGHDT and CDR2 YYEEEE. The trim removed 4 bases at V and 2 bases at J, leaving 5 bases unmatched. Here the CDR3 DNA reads TGTGCCAGCAGCGCTTGGACTAGCCCCTACGAGCAGTACTTC. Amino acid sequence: CASSAWTSPYEQYF.

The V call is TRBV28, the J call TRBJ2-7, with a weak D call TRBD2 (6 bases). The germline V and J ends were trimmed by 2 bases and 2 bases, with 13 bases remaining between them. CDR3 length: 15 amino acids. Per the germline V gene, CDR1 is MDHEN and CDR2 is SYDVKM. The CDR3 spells CASSLRSGAPYEQYF. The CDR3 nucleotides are TGTGCCAGCAGTTTACGTAGCGGTGCCCCCTACGAGCAGTACTTC.

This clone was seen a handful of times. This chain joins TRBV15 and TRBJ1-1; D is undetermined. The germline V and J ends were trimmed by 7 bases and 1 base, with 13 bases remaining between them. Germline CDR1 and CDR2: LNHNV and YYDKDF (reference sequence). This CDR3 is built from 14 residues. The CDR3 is CATTYSLGNTEAFF. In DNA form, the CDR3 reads TGTGCCACCACTTACTCCCTAGGGAACACTGAAGCTTTCTTT.

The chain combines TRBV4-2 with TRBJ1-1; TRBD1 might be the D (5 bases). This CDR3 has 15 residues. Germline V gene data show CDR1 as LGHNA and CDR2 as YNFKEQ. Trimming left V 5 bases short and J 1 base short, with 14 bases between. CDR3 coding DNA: TGTGCCAGCAGCGGCGGAAAAGGGGCGAACACTGAAGCTTTCTTT. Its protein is CASSGGKGANTEAFF.

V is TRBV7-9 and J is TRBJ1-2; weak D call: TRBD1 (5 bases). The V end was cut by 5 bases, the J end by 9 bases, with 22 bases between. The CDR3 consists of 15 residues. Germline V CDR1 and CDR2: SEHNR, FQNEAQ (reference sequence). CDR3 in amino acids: CASSPSLRGGSSYTF. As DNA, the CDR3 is TGTGCCAGCAGCCCCTCTTTAAGGGGCGGCAGTAGCTACACCTTC. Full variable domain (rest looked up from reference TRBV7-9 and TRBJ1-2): DTGVSQNPRHKITKRGQNVTFRCDPISEHNRLYWYRQTLGQGPEFLTYFQNEAQLEKSRLLSDRFSAERPKGSFSTLEIQRTEQGDSAMYLCASSPSLRGGSSYTFGSGTRLTVV.

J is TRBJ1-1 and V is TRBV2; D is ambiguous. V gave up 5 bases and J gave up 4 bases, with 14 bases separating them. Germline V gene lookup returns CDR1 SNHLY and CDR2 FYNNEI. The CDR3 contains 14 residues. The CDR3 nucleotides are TGTGCCAGCAGTTCAGACTCATTCGCCACTGAAGCTTTCTTT. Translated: CASSSDSFATEAFF.

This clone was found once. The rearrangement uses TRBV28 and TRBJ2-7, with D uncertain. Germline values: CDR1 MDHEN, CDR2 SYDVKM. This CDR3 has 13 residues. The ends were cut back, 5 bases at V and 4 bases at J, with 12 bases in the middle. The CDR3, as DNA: TGTGCCAGCAGTCCCTCCGAGTTGTACGAGCAGTACTTC. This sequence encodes CASSPSELYEQYF.

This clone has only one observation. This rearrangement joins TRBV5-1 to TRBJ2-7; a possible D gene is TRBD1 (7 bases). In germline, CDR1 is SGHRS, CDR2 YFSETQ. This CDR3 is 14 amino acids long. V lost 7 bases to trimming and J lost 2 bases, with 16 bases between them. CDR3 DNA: TGCGCCAGCGCGGGACAGTCCTCTACCTACGAGCAGTACTTC. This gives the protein CASAGQSSTYEQYF. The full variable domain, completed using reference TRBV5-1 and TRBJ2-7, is KAGVTQTPRYLIKTRGQQVTLSCSPISGHRSVSWYQQTPGQGLQFLFEYFSETQRNKGNFPGRFSGRQFSNSRSEMNVSTLELGDSALYLCASAGQSSTYEQYFGPGTRLTVT.

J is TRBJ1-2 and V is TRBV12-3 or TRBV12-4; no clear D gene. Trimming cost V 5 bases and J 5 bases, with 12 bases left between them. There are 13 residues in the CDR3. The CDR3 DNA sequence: TGTGCCAGCAGTAGAGGGTCGTCATATGGCTACACCTTC. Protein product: CASSRGSSYGYTF.

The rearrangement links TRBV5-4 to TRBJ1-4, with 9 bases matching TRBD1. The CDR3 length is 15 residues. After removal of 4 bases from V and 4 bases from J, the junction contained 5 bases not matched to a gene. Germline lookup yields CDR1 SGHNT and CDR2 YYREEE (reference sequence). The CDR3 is CASSMATGGNEKLFF. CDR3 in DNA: TGTGCCAGCAGCATGGCGACAGGGGGTAATGAAAAACTGTTTTTT.

The CDR3 bases are TGTGCCAGCAGTTTATGGGGACAGGTCATGAACACTGAAGCTTTCTTT. It encodes CASSLWGQVMNTEAFF. The gene calls are TRBV27 and TRBJ1-1; 8 bases fit TRBD1. J gave up 0 bases and V 1 base, and 4 bases lay outside the gene matches. This CDR3 region has 16 residues. Germline CDR1 is MNHEY and CDR2 is SMNVEV (reference sequence).

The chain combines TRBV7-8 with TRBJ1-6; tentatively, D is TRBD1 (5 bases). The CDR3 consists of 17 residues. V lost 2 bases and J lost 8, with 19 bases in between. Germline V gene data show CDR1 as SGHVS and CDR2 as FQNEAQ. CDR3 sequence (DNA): TGTGCCAGCAGCTTACATCTAACAGGTAGCGGGTATTCACCCCTCCACTTT. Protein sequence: CASSLHLTGSGYSPLHF.

The CDR3 nucleotides are TGTGCCAGCAGCAGAGGGGCGGGGGGTTTTACCTACGAGCAGTACTTC. Amino acids: CASSRGAGGFTYEQYF. J is TRBJ2-7 and V is TRBV7-9; 8 positions agree with TRBD2. The CDR3 extends over 16 amino acids. The germline V gene encodes CDR1 SEHNR and CDR2 FQNEAQ (reference sequence). Trimming at V came to 5 bases and at J to 2 bases, leaving 11 bases not matched to a gene.